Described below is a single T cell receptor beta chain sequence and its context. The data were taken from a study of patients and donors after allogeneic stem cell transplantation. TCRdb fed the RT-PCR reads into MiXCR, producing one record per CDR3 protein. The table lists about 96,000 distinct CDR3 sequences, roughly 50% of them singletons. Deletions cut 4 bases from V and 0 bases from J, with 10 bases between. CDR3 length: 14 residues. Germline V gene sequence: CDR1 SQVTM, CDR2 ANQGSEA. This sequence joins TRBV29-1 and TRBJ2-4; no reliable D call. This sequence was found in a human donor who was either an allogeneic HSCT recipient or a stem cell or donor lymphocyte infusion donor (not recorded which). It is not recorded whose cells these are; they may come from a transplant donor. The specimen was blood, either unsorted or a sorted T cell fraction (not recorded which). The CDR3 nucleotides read TGCAGCGTTGGCTCGCTTGAAGCCAAAAACATTCAGTACTTC. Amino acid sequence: CSVGSLEAKNIQYF.